This T cell receptor beta chain was recorded in a study of T cell responses to AZD1222 COVID-19 vaccine. Regarding the study as a whole: Donors were largely white British and mainly female; clonal diversity was possibly underestimated.

Sequencing was performed with immunoSEQ multiplex PCR; in TCRdb, only in-frame clones are kept and a portion is missing. The data hold under 200,000 clones, with 85% to 95% observed a single time. Points on this clone: Its matching antigen is unknown.

CDR1 is LGHNA, CDR2 YSLEER, per germline. The V end was cut by 2 bases, the J end by 5 bases, with 10 bases between. This CDR3 has 14 amino acids. Here the sequenced sample was peripheral blood, taken on day 0 of AZD1222 vaccination. The chain is built from TRBV4-3 and TRBJ2-1, with D perhaps TRBD2 (5 bases). The TCR originated in an adult in good health. CDR3 amino acids: CASSQSGLHNEQFF. CDR3 nucleotides: TGCGCCAGCAGCCAATCCGGACTCCACAATGAGCAGTTCTTC.